Listed below are T cell receptor beta chains from one sample, sequenced in a study of CD8+CD57+ T cells in acquired aplastic anemia. TCRdb re-analysed the reads in MiXCR, keeping a single row per CDR3 protein. This table has fewer than 200,000 distinct CDR3 sequences, around 45% appearing once. The specimen sequenced was sorted CD4+, CD8+, or CD8+CD57+ T cells (not recorded which) from PBMCs. The origin of the receptors is a human donor in good health. Both conserved end residues are part of each CDR3.

TRBV11-2 15 CASSRLVRASDEQFF
TRBV7-2 12 CASGLERHEQYF
TRBV6-5 13 CASSSTENTEAFF
TRBV6-2/TRBV6-3 13 CASSSNYNPEAFF
TRBV7-3 13 CASSQLLNTEAFF
TRBV25-1 15 CASSEWGTGTYEQYF
TRBV7-9 13 CASSPGDTGELFF
TRBV7-3 15 CASSSTIEPNTEASF
TRBV5-1 16 CASTSTTGSSYNEQFF
TRBV20-1 14 CSARDAGTVSEQYF
TRBV6-2/TRBV6-3 20 CASSYSRFGLAVTNTGELFF
TRBV3-1 15 CASFSPGRGQETQYF
TRBV7-9 17 CASRRAGTSGGHYEQYF
TRBV2 15 CASSPSLAGFNEQFF
TRBV18 15 CASSLVAGFTDTQYF
TRBV14 16 CASSQDRGQGRYEQYF
TRBV9 15 CASSPRYTTNTEAFF
TRBV12-3/TRBV12-4 16 CASSQSGQGVRETQYF
TRBV24-1 13 CATSDSVNTEAFF
TRBV10-3 14 CASSPRKDRYEQYF
TRBV2 15 CASSYPGGGASEQYF
TRBV14 15 CASSPSGAALYGYTF
TRBV19 15 CASSSGTGTGNTIYF
TRBV7-9 13 CASSKTGFNEQYF
TRBV11-3 13 CASSPPAGHEQFF
TRBV5-1 15 CASSLYSDTYNEQFF
TRBV9 17 CASSVATRDPNTGELFF
TRBV5-4 17 CASSFNLGDRESETQYF